A selection of T cell receptor beta chains follows, all from one sample in a study of circulating and synovial CD4+ cells in juvenile arthritis. Using immunoSEQ multiplex PCR, the repertoire was profiled, and TCRdb retains in-frame clones only, with some absent. The repertoire holds tens of thousands of clones, with more than 90% as singletons. Specimen: CD4+ T cells from blood. The source of these receptors is a human donor with juvenile idiopathic arthritis. CDR3s include the opening cysteine and the closing phenylalanine or tryptophan. D genes are given only for firm matches. Clone size is given for some rows only: seen once, a few or many times, or a class if the clone is expanded.

TRBJ2-5 | . | TRBV27 | . | TGTGACCGGGAGACCCAGTACTTC | CDRETQYF
TRBJ1-2 | . | TRBV29-1 | . | TGCAGCGTTGGGAGGCCAGTTCTTAACTATGGCTACACCTTC | CSVGRPVLNYGYTF
TRBJ2-2 | . | TRBV4-3 | TRBD1 | TGCGCCAGCAGCCAAGTAGGGACAGGGTTTTCCGGGGAGCTGTTTTTT | CASSQVGTGFSGELFF
TRBJ1-2 | . | TRBV7-2 | TRBD1 | TGTGCCAGCAGCTTAACAGGGGGCAGTGGCTACACCTTC | CASSLTGGSGYTF
TRBJ1-5 | . | TRBV6-6 | . | TGTGCCAGCAGTTTAAACAGGGCCAGCAATCAGCCCCAGCATTTT | CASSLNRASNQPQHF
TRBJ2-2 | once | TRBV27 | TRBD2 | TGTGCCAGCAGTTTATTACTAGCGGGAGGCACCGGGGAGCTGTTTTTT | CASSLLLAGGTGELFF
TRBJ2-7 | . | TRBV28 | . | TGTGCCAGCAGTTGGGGGGACAGTTACTACGAGCAGTACTTC | CASSWGDSYYEQYF
TRBJ2-3 | . | TRBV30 | . | TGTGCCTGGAGTGCGGGACACCGTCAAGATACGCAGTATTTT | CAWSAGHRQDTQYF
TRBJ2-2 | . | TRBV7-2 | . | TGTGCCAGCAGCGCCCGGGAAAGGACGGGGGAGCTGTTTTTT | CASSARERTGELFF
TRBJ2-2 | . | TRBV18 | . | TGTGCCAGCTCACCGCGGGCGGAGGCCGGGGAGCTGTTTTTT | CASSPRAEAGELFF